These T cell receptor beta chains were read from a single sample in a study of identical twins. TCRdb fed the 5' RACE reads into MiXCR, producing one record per CDR3 protein. The sample comprises 350,000 to 600,000 distinct CDR3 sequences, more than 13% of which are singletons, and more than 0.5% rests with the top ten. The data also belong to a second study, concerning yellow fever vaccine responses in identical twins.

Sequencing used CD4+ T cells sorted from blood. These receptors were collected from a woman under 30 in good health. CDR3s include the opening cysteine and the closing phenylalanine or tryptophan.

v_call cdr3_length cdr3_aa
TRBV4-1 14 CASKAGGQGDIQYF
TRBV4-2 17 CASSQVGPGGIQETQYF
TRBV14 15 CASSQLYESTDTQYF
TRBV6-1 14 CASNTGTSGGVQFF
TRBV15 15 CATSRDRDRAYEQYF
TRBV7-2 14 CASSSIAAQETQYF
TRBV5-1 14 CASSLVGLAETQYF
TRBV4-3 20 CASSRNAGLAGVPGANVLTF
TRBV5-5 15 CASSFTSGTQETQYF
TRBV6-2/TRBV6-3 13 CASKLAGGGEQFF
TRBV7-2 17 CASSKGTSGLNTGELFF
TRBV7-2 14 CASSLGVATDTQYF
TRBV6-5 14 CASSYSGQTYGYTF
TRBV7-2 13 CASSPRWNGEQFF
TRBV20-1 14 CSAPLRQGGGELFF
TRBV7-2 15 CASSPGAGTYNEQFF
TRBV14 13 CASSIRGSSEQYF
TRBV5-1 15 CASRYSANSYNEQFF
TRBV5-1 14 CASRSGGAVYGYTF
TRBV29-1 9 CSVDPGYTF
TRBV25-1 12 CASSPSVWELFF
TRBV27 16 CASSLRAGGSNQPQHF
TRBV5-1 13 CASSGTGDLGYTF
TRBV6-5 11 CASSQTTEAFF
TRBV12-3/TRBV12-4 15 CASSITGTRYNEQFF
TRBV7-2 14 CASSLGVTNTEAFF
TRBV7-8 15 CASSLARTAHYEQYF
TRBV7-3 16 CASSPTSGGLNTEAFF
TRBV24-1 16 CATSEPGLAGGNEQFF
TRBV20-1 15 CSETTGTSPYNEQFF
TRBV12-5 14 CASGLGQGHNEQFF
TRBV5-1 14 CASSLEGTATEAFF
TRBV19 13 CASSIAVNQPQHF
TRBV12-3/TRBV12-4 15 CASSLEGGFKHEQYF
TRBV6-1 15 CASSLGGPSNQPQHF
TRBV28 14 CASSLTGTGGASYF
TRBV3-1 19 CASSRLAGRGQGRTGELFF
TRBV9 15 CASSVPSGSTDTQYF
TRBV29-1 11 CSVDHRAEAFF
TRBV19 15 CASTTATGYTDTQYF
TRBV28 10 CASGFGTQYF
TRBV7-9 14 CASSSTGASTEQFF
TRBV18 14 CASRPRDRGYEQYF
TRBV12-3/TRBV12-4 19 CASSPFTQSRGGSPYEQYF
TRBV20-1 12 CSARKGPYEQYF
TRBV7-2 12 CASSFTGAVAFF
TRBV3-1 11 CASSQVGEQFF
TRBV12-3/TRBV12-4 14 CASSIDSSGNTIYF
TRBV20-1 15 CSARYAGGPGDTQYF
TRBV29-1 12 CSVSSGPDTQYF